The 19 T cell receptor beta chains reported below all come from one sample, sequenced in a study of identical twins. MiXCR, applied by TCRdb to the 5' RACE reads, yields one record per CDR3 protein. The sample gives about 240,000 distinct CDR3 sequences, roughly a tenth of which show up once; approximately 9.1% is in the top ten. The sequenced sample consisted of memory T cells sorted from blood. The source is a man aged 50 or older in good health.

Only one count was recorded for this clonotype. This chain connects TRBV20-1 to TRBJ2-3; D is unclear. The CDR3 covers 14 residues. V dropped 0 bases and J dropped 5 bases, with 12 bases sitting between them. Germline CDR1 is DFQATT and CDR2 is SNEGSKA (reference sequence). The chain's CDR3 is CSARDWVLRDTQYF. CDR3 sequence (DNA): TGCAGTGCTAGAGATTGGGTTTTACGAGATACGCAGTATTTT.

This clonotype was counted ten times or more. This chain uses TRBV10-1 with TRBJ2-7, with 7 nucleotides matching TRBD1. This CDR3 has 14 residues. Germline-derived CDR1 and CDR2 are WNHNN and SYGVQD (reference sequence). V lost 5 bases, J lost 2 bases, and 6 bases stayed unmatched. The CDR3: CASSKLQGTYEQYF. As DNA, the CDR3 is TGCGCCAGCAGTAAACTACAGGGGACCTACGAGCAGTACTTC.

CDR3 nucleotides: TGCAGTGCTACGATCCGGGACTCAAGCACAGATACGCAGTATTTT. This encodes CSATIRDSSTDTQYF. The genes are TRBV20-1 and TRBJ2-3, with TRBD2 as a possible D gene (6 bases). Germline assignment: CDR1 DFQATT and CDR2 SNEGSKA (reference sequence). This CDR3 spans 15 amino acids. V was trimmed by 4 bases and J by 0 bases, leaving 14 bases between them.

This chain links TRBV27 with TRBJ1-2; D perhaps matches TRBD1 (5 bases). Trimming took off 6 bases at V and 7 bases at J, with 18 bases between the two ends. The CDR3 has 14 residues. Germline V lookup: CDR1 MNHEY, CDR2 SMNVEV (reference sequence). The CDR3 nucleotides are TGTGCCAGCAGGCCAGGGACGCCGGGAGGTGGCTACACCTTC. This gives the protein CASRPGTPGGGYTF.

This clonotype was counted a few times. The chain recombines TRBV7-9 with TRBJ2-2, with 9 bases matching TRBD2. CDR3 length: 13 residues. Germline V CDR1 and CDR2: SEHNR, FQNEAQ (reference sequence). The J segment lost 6 bases and the V segment lost 8 bases, leaving 4 bases of the junction unmatched. The CDR3 coding sequence is TGTGCCAGCCGACTAGCGGCCCCCGGGGAGCTGTTTTTT. As protein: CASRLAAPGELFF.

In its sample, this clonotype was seen a few times. The chain carries TRBV3-1 and TRBJ2-7; D not resolved. The V end was cut by 0 bases, the J end by 6 bases, with 21 bases between. Germline V gene sequence: CDR1 LGHDT, CDR2 YNNKEL (reference sequence). This CDR3 has 17 amino acids. CDR3 sequence: CASSQEGFRQNLLEQYF. CDR3 bases: TGTGCCAGCAGCCAAGAAGGATTTCGGCAGAACCTCCTCGAGCAGTACTTC.

The sample holds a few counts of this clonotype. V usage is TRBV5-1 and J usage is TRBJ2-3; a possible D gene is TRBD2 (5 bases). The CDR3 has 15 amino acids. V lost 0 bases to trimming and J lost 0 bases, with 8 bases between them. Germline V CDR1 and CDR2: SGHRS, YFSETQ. Written as DNA, the CDR3 is TGCGCCAGCAGCTTGGACGGGATCAGCACAGATACGCAGTATTTT. Translated: CASSLDGISTDTQYF.

This clonotype was picked up a small number of times. The rearrangement links TRBV12-3 or TRBV12-4 to TRBJ1-5; D gene unclear. V lost 10 bases to trimming and J lost 2 bases, with 9 bases between them. The CDR3 runs to 12 residues. The CDR3: CAIRRGNQPQHF. CDR3 nucleotides: TGTGCCATCCGACGCGGCAATCAGCCCCAGCATTTT.

This clonotype was seen repeatedly, ten times or more. The chain employs TRBV7-9 and TRBJ2-7; D tentatively fits TRBD1 or TRBD2 (5 bases each). Trimming pared 5 bases from V and 6 bases from J, leaving 17 bases between. Germline CDR1 SEHNR, CDR2 FQNEAQ (reference sequence). The CDR3 consists of 14 residues. In DNA form, the CDR3 reads TGTGCCAGCAGCGAACCCGGGACGGCCAGCGAGCAGTACTTC. This encodes CASSEPGTASEQYF. Variable domain in full (rest from reference TRBV7-9 and TRBJ2-7): DTGVSQNPRHKITKRGQNVTFRCDPISEHNRLYWYRQTLGQGPEFLTYFQNEAQLEKSRLLSDRFSAERPKGSFSTLEIQRTEQGDSAMYLCASSEPGTASEQYFGPGTRLTVT.

Ten or more counts support this clonotype. The V and J genes are TRBV7-8 and TRBJ2-7; a possible D gene is TRBD2 (6 bases). Trimming left V 1 base short and J 4 bases short, with 17 bases between. CDR1 SGHVS and CDR2 FQNEAQ come from the germline V gene. CDR3 length equals 16 residues. The CDR3 bases are TGTGCCAGCAGCTTAGTCGCCTCCCGGGAGTCTTACGAGCAGTACTTC. It specifies CASSLVASRESYEQYF.

In regard to this clonotype: A much larger clonotype is one base distant, so this may be a read error. This chain uses TRBV20-1 with TRBJ2-7, with TRBD1 as a possible D gene (5 bases). This CDR3 comprises 14 residues. Trimming cost V 3 bases and J 5 bases, with 17 bases left between them. Germline-derived CDR1 and CDR2 are DFQATT and SNEGSKA (reference sequence). The CDR3 region has the DNA TGCAGTGCTAGTAGGTCAGGGCTCACTCACGAGCAGTACTTC. Its translation: CSASRSGLTHEQYF.

This clonotype was observed at least ten times. The rearrangement joins TRBV12-3 or TRBV12-4 to TRBJ2-7; TRBD2 aligns across 7 bases. This CDR3 spans 14 amino acids. J was trimmed by 4 bases and V by 5 bases; bases with no gene match: 8. The CDR3 loop is CASSETGTMYEQYF. DNA for the CDR3: TGTGCCAGCAGTGAAACCGGGACTATGTACGAGCAGTACTTC.

This clonotype was detected only a few times. The gene calls are TRBV5-6 and TRBJ1-2; no definite D call. The CDR3 totals 16 residues. V was trimmed by 2 bases and J by 3 bases, leaving 17 bases between them. The germline gives CDR1 SGHDT, CDR2 YYEEEE. CDR3 sequence (DNA): TGTGCCAGCAGCTTCGGAAGAACACACGGGGACTATGGCTACACCTTC. Its protein product is CASSFGRTHGDYGYTF. Using reference TRBV5-6 and TRBJ1-2 for the parts outside the CDR3, the full variable domain is DAGVTQSPTHLIKTRGQQVTLRCSPKSGHDTVSWYQQALGQGPQFIFQYYEEEERQRGNFPDRFSGHQFPNYSSELNVNALLLGDSALYLCASSFGRTHGDYGYTFGSGTRLTVV.

This clonotype was seen repeatedly, ten times or more. The chain carries TRBV5-1 and TRBJ2-7; 10 bases are shared with TRBD2. With 5 bases clipped from V and 1 base from J, the junction kept 3 bases outside the gene matches. CDR1 is SGHRS and CDR2 is YFSETQ in the germline V gene. The CDR3 is 14 residues long. CDR3 sequence reads: CASRPTSGSYEQYF. The CDR3 DNA reads as TGCGCCAGCAGGCCGACTAGCGGGTCCTACGAGCAGTACTTC.

This chain joins TRBV5-1 and TRBJ2-1; TRBD2 matches 7 bases. The length of the CDR3 is 17 residues. CDR1 is SGHRS, CDR2 YFSETQ, per germline. The V and J ends lost 0 bases and 5 bases, in that order; junction bases with no gene match: 11. The CDR3 DNA is TGCGCCAGCAGCTTGGATCAGGGAGGGATGGTTCACAATGAGCAGTTCTTC. Translating gives CASSLDQGGMVHNEQFF.

This clonotype appeared a few times. V is TRBV6-2 or TRBV6-3 and J is TRBJ2-4; TRBD1 is a possible D gene (6 bases). The germline V gene encodes CDR1 MNHEY and CDR2 SVGEGT. This CDR3 has 17 residues. Trimming left V 6 bases short and J 0 bases short, with 18 bases between. The CDR3 loop reads CASRPLPGAVAKNIQYF. Written as DNA, the CDR3 is TGTGCCAGCAGACCTCTTCCAGGGGCGGTAGCCAAAAACATTCAGTACTTC.

The table lists this clonotype with a few counts. This chain's CDR3 is CASRQGGADTQYF. The CDR3 nucleotides are TGTGCCAGCCGACAGGGAGGAGCAGATACGCAGTATTTT. The chain employs TRBV2 and TRBJ2-3; tentative D call: TRBD1 (7 bases). Germline V lookup: CDR1 SNHLY, CDR2 FYNNEI. Trimming pared 8 bases from V and 4 bases from J, leaving 13 bases between. The CDR3 runs to 13 residues.

The chain combines TRBV5-1 with TRBJ2-7, with a tentative D call TRBD1 (5 bases). Trimming took 4 bases from V and 4 from J, leaving 12 bases between them. Germline lookup yields CDR1 SGHRS and CDR2 YFSETQ. The CDR3 spans 13 residues. In nucleotides, the CDR3 is TGCGCCAGCAGCCTACACCAGGGTTACGAGCAGTACTTC. Protein sequence: CASSLHQGYEQYF.

The CDR3: CASSLRGLAGSYEQYF. In DNA form, the CDR3 reads TGTGCCAGCAGCTTGCGTGGACTAGCGGGCTCCTACGAGCAGTACTTC. The V and J genes are TRBV5-4 and TRBJ2-7, with 11 bases identical to TRBD2. V gave up 1 base and J gave up 0 bases; unmatched junction bases: 3. Per germline, CDR1 SGHNT and CDR2 YYREEE (reference sequence). The CDR3 has 16 residues.